A single sample gave rise to the 22 T cell receptor beta chains below, sequenced in a study of early T cells in non-severe SARS-CoV-2 infection (dated by TCRdb to the early 2020s). The library was prepared using 5' RACE. Instrument used: NextSeq 500. TCRdb itself trimmed the public reads at Q25 with fastp, ran MiXCR and retained productive beta chains. Rows matching on CDR3 protein sequence are summarized as one entry with the most common DNA and genes. This sample has more than 85,000 distinct CDR3 sequences in its table, and roughly 12% of those were observed once. Approximately 4% of the sample is in the top ten clones. The source was whole blood, collected at baseline. All receptors come from an adult who was a healthcare worker with PCR-confirmed SARS-CoV-2 infection or an uninfected control (not recorded which).

Ten or more counts support this clonotype. V gene TRBV29-1 combines with J gene TRBJ2-3, with D maybe TRBD2 (5 bases). Trimming removed 6 bases at V and 6 bases at J, with 13 bases between. Germline CDR1 and CDR2: SQVTM and ANQGSEA. The CDR3 spans 12 residues. CDR3 protein: CSVSDGKDTQYF. CDR3 coding DNA: TGCAGCGTATCGGACGGGAAGGATACGCAGTATTTT.

This clonotype was seen at least ten times. The rearrangement joins TRBV6-1 to TRBJ1-2, with D maybe TRBD1 (5 bases). The CDR3 consists of 16 residues. Trimming removed 5 bases at V and 0 bases at J, with 16 bases between. Looked up from germline, CDR1 is MNHNS and CDR2 is SASEGT. CDR3 amino acids: CASSSRQFASNYGYTF. The CDR3 bases are TGTGCCAGCAGTTCGCGACAGTTCGCCTCTAACTATGGCTACACCTTC.

This clonotype has more than one count but fewer than ten. This chain links TRBV30 with TRBJ1-6; D is possibly TRBD1 (6 bases). CDR3 length: 12 amino acids. V lost 6 bases and J lost 6, with 9 bases in between. Germline-derived CDR1 and CDR2 are GTSNPN and SVGIG (reference sequence). CDR3 sequence reads: CACGQLNSPLHF. CDR3 nucleotide sequence: TGTGCCTGCGGACAGCTTAATTCACCCCTCCACTTT.

CDR3 region: CSARDTIGGTFYEQYF. In DNA, the CDR3 is TGCAGTGCTAGAGATACGATCGGAGGAACATTCTACGAGCAGTACTTC. The chain carries TRBV20-1 and TRBJ2-7; TRBD2 is a possible D gene (5 bases). Between the trimmed V and J ends, which lost 0 bases and 3 bases, there was a span of 18 bases. The CDR3 is 16 residues long. The germline V gene has CDR1 DFQATT and CDR2 SNEGSKA (reference sequence).

The chain is built from TRBV5-1 and TRBJ2-7, with a possible D match to TRBD1 (5 bases). This CDR3 comprises 16 residues. Germline assignment: CDR1 SGHRS and CDR2 YFSETQ. Deletions cut 4 bases from V and 2 bases from J, with 19 bases between. The CDR3 sequence: CASSQLPGRVTYEQYF. For the CDR3, the DNA is TGCGCCAGCAGCCAGCTCCCGGGCAGGGTAACCTACGAGCAGTACTTC. The variable domain in full, completed from reference TRBV5-1 and TRBJ2-7, reads KAGVTQTPRYLIKTRGQQVTLSCSPISGHRSVSWYQQTPGQGLQFLFEYFSETQRNKGNFPGRFSGRQFSNSRSEMNVSTLELGDSALYLCASSQLPGRVTYEQYFGPGTRLTVT.

The table lists this clonotype with a few counts. J is TRBJ1-1 and V is TRBV20-1, with D uncertain. V gave up 3 bases and J gave up 4 bases, with 9 bases separating them. CDR1 and CDR2 (germline): DFQATT, SNEGSKA (reference sequence). The CDR3 sequence is 12 residues long. The DNA for the CDR3 is TGCAGTGCTAGCGGCGGGAGCACTGAAGCTTTCTTT. Translating gives CSASGGSTEAFF.

This clonotype was recorded once. A single base separates this from a much larger clone, so it may be a read error. This chain uses TRBV7-9 with TRBJ1-3; D is unclear. V was clipped by 1 base and J by 1 base, with 14 bases between them. The CDR3 has 17 residues. The germline gives CDR1 SEHNR, CDR2 FQNEAQ (reference sequence). For the CDR3, the DNA is TGTGCCAGCAGCTTAGGCCGCATGGAGGTATCTGGAAACACCATATATTTT. It encodes CASSLGRMEVSGNTIYF.

V usage is TRBV5-4 and J usage is TRBJ2-7; D is possibly TRBD1 or TRBD2 (5 bases each). V lost 5 bases to trimming and J lost 0 bases, with 24 bases between them. The CDR3 runs 18 residues. Germline CDR1 is SGHNT and CDR2 is YYREEE (reference sequence). CDR3 sequence reads: CASRTYKTGRSLSYEQYF. The CDR3 nucleotides are TGTGCCAGCAGAACTTATAAAACGGGACGGTCGCTCTCCTACGAGCAGTACTTC. Variable domain in full (rest from reference TRBV5-4 and TRBJ2-7): ETGVTQSPTHLIKTRGQQVTLRCSSQSGHNTVSWYQQALGQGPQFIFQYYREEENGRGNFPPRFSGLQFPNYSSELNVNALELDDSALYLCASRTYKTGRSLSYEQYFGPGTRLTVT.

The gene calls are TRBV6-1 and TRBJ1-5; D perhaps matches TRBD1 (5 bases). Trimming shortened V by 6 bases and J by 3 bases, and 18 bases separated the two germline ends. The CDR3 spans 16 residues. The germline CDR1 and CDR2 sequences are MNHNS and SASEGT. CDR3 amino acids: CASRAWEGSVNQPQHF. As DNA, the CDR3 is TGTGCCAGCAGAGCCTGGGAGGGGTCAGTCAATCAGCCCCAGCATTTT.

This chain joins TRBV2 and TRBJ2-7; 10 bases line up with TRBD1. Germline trimming cut 4 bases from V and 2 bases from J; bases unmatched to any gene: 2. The CDR3 runs 14 residues. Germline-derived CDR1 and CDR2 are SNHLY and FYNNEI. CDR3 nucleotide sequence: TGTGCCAGCAGTGCCGGGACAGGGGCCTACGAGCAGTACTTC. This translates into CASSAGTGAYEQYF.

This clonotype appeared many times. V usage is TRBV7-2 and J usage is TRBJ2-3; D is ambiguous. This CDR3 is 14 amino acids long. The germline V gene has CDR1 SGHTA and CDR2 FQGNSA. Trimming cost V 2 bases and J 1 base, with 7 bases left between them. CDR3: CASSLYVRTDTQYF. The CDR3 bases are TGTGCCAGCAGCTTATATGTTCGCACAGATACGCAGTATTTT.

This clonotype was recorded at least ten times. The rearrangement joins TRBV18 to TRBJ2-7; the D gene could be TRBD1 or TRBD2 (6 bases each). Germline CDR1 reads KGHSH; CDR2 reads LQKENI. Trimming removed 4 bases at V and 1 base at J, with 14 bases between. This CDR3 contains 15 residues. CDR3 bases: TGTGCCAGCTCACGTTCGGAAGGGGGGTCCTACGAGCAGTACTTC. Protein sequence: CASSRSEGGSYEQYF.

The chain links TRBV7-8 to TRBJ2-7; the D gene is possibly TRBD1 (5 bases). The germline V gene has CDR1 SGHVS and CDR2 FQNEAQ. V lost 5 bases and J lost 6, with 17 bases in between. The CDR3 totals 14 residues. The DNA for the CDR3 is TGTGCCAGCAGCCCCGAAGGGGTGTGGACCGAGCAGTACTTC. Translating gives CASSPEGVWTEQYF.

The chain joins TRBV6-5 to TRBJ1-3; D is unclear. The CDR3 has 15 residues. Per the germline V gene, CDR1 is MNHEY and CDR2 is SVGAGI. V was cut by 0 bases and J by 2 bases, with 8 bases left in between. The CDR3 DNA sequence: TGTGCCAGCAGTTACTCCGGGGTTACTGGAAACACCATATATTTT. Its translation: CASSYSGVTGNTIYF.

On this clonotype: Compared with germline, one end of the junction differs, possibly owing to a read error. The chain recombines TRBV9 with TRBJ2-2; TRBD1 matches at 7 bases. The CDR3 loop spans 14 amino acids. Germline V gene lookup returns CDR1 SGDLS and CDR2 YYNGEE. The CDR3 sequence: CVSSVGTDTGELFF. DNA for the CDR3: TGTGTCAGCAGCGTAGGGACAGATACCGGGGAGCTGTTTTTT.

The table lists this clonotype with a few counts. The CDR3 DNA is TGCAGTGCCAACCCAGGTGGCGTTCCTACCTACAATGAGCAGTTCTTC. It specifies CSANPGGVPTYNEQFF. The chain is built from TRBV20-1 and TRBJ2-1; D gene ambiguous. The V gene lost 6 bases and the J gene lost 2 bases, with 20 bases spanning the gap. CDR3 size: 16 residues. Per the germline V gene, CDR1 is DFQATT and CDR2 is SNEGSKA (reference sequence).

In this sample, this clonotype turned up a few times. CDR3 sequence (DNA): TGTGCCAGCTCACCTCTCGGACAGGTAGAAAACTATGGCTACACCTTC. The encoded protein is CASSPLGQVENYGYTF. This rearrangement joins TRBV18 to TRBJ1-2; 7 bases match TRBD1. The germline CDR1 and CDR2 sequences are KGHSH and LQKENI. The CDR3 extends over 16 amino acids. Losses at the gene ends were 3 bases for V and 2 bases for J; bases not matched to a gene: 9.

The chain links TRBV30 to TRBJ2-3; 14 bases fit TRBD2. V trimming: 4 bases; J trimming: 3 bases; junction bases outside the gene matches: 15. This CDR3 spans 19 amino acids. Germline CDR1 reads GTSNPN; CDR2 reads SVGIG (reference sequence). The CDR3 spells CAWTSGLAGGPVRTDTQYF. The CDR3 nucleotides read TGTGCCTGGACGTCCGGACTAGCGGGGGGCCCGGTGAGGACAGATACGCAGTATTTT.

The chain employs TRBV7-3 and TRBJ2-6; a weak D match, TRBD2 (6 bases). Germline CDR1 SGHTA, CDR2 FQGTGA. V was cut by 2 bases and J by 2 bases, with 10 bases left in between. This CDR3 is built from 16 residues. DNA of the CDR3: TGTGCCAGCAGCTTAGCGGGGCGCGCTGGGGCCAACGTCCTGACTTTC. Residues: CASSLAGRAGANVLTF.

This clonotype has ten or more counts. V and J are TRBV20-1 and TRBJ2-1; D remains ambiguous. Germline CDR1 and CDR2: DFQATT and SNEGSKA (reference sequence). This CDR3 contains 14 residues. The V and J ends lost 0 bases and 15 bases respectively, with 21 bases between them. CDR3 in DNA: TGCAGTGCTAGAGATCTTTCTCTCCCCGGGCGCACGTTCTTC. Its protein is CSARDLSLPGRTFF.

This sequence joins TRBV6-5 and TRBJ2-1; 9 bases align to TRBD2. This CDR3 has 18 amino acids. V lost 0 bases to trimming and J lost 5 bases; unmatched junction nucleotides: 11. Looked up from germline, CDR1 is MNHEY and CDR2 is SVGAGI. The DNA of the CDR3 is TGTGCCAGCAGTTACTCGCGCTCAGGTCTAGCGGGAAACAATGAGCAGTTCTTC. This gives the protein CASSYSRSGLAGNNEQFF.

Of note for this clonotype: It may be a read error: a sequence one base away is much more abundant. V is TRBV28 and J is TRBJ1-2; D ambiguous. Germline V gene sequence: CDR1 MDHEN, CDR2 SYDVKM. V was pared by 6 bases and J by 0 bases, with 14 bases between. The CDR3 is made up of 15 amino acids. CDR3 sequence (DNA): TGTGCCAGCAGACCCGCGTCAGGTTCTAACTATGGCTACACCTTC. It is translated as CASRPASGSNYGYTF.